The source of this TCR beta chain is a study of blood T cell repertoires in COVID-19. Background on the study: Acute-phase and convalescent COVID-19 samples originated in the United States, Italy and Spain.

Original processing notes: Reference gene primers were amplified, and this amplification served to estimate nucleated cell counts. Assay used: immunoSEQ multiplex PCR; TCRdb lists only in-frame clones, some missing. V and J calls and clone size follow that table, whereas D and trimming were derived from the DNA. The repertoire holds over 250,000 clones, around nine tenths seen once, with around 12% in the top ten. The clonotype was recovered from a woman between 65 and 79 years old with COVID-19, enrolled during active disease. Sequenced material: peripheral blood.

Here the CDR3 DNA reads TGCGCCAGCAGCCAGCCAGGGTCCTACGAGCAGTACTTC. Amino acid sequence: CASSQPGSYEQYF. The gene calls are TRBV5-1 and TRBJ2-7; D is perhaps TRBD1 (5 bases). Per the germline V gene, CDR1 is SGHRS and CDR2 is YFSETQ. V gave up 4 bases and J gave up 1 base, with 9 bases separating them. This CDR3 has 13 residues.